The subject of this entry is one TCR beta chain. The Seattle site enrolled patients during active infection and followed them longitudinally. These data are taken from a study of blood T cell repertoires in COVID-19. The table came from immunoSEQ multiplex PCR; TCRdb's copy has only in-frame clones and leaves some out. The sample lists more than 150,000 clones, approximately 80% occurring once. V gave up 1 base and J gave up 5 bases, with 9 bases separating them. The length of the CDR3 is 13 residues. Germline V lookup: CDR1 SGHVS, CDR2 FQNEAQ. The sequence was collected from a woman at least 80 years old with COVID-19, enrolled during active disease. The V gene is TRBV7-8, the J gene TRBJ2-7; a possible D gene is TRBD1 (5 bases). The sequenced sample consisted of peripheral blood. The CDR3 spells CASSLDRLHEQYF. The CDR3 region has the DNA TGTGCCAGCAGCTTAGACAGGCTCCACGAGCAGTACTTC.